This T cell receptor beta chain was sequenced in a study of chemoradiotherapy in HPV16-positive cancers (dated by TCRdb to between 2020 and 2023). Looking at the study overall: Candidate HPV-specific T-cell clones and common TCR motifs were defined through functional T-cell assays on cells from a couple of HPV16-positive patients. The candidate HPV-specific TCRs and motifs were subsequently tracked in TCR repertoires obtained from about 79 patients with HPV-related cancers. The study asked whether T-cell immunity to the HPV oncoproteins E6 and E7 changes during chemoradiotherapy and whether this immunity affects survival.

Beyond this particular receptor, the publication reports: Improved recurrence-free survival in HPV16-positive patients was associated with expansion of HPV-responsive T cells during chemoradiotherapy. Expansion of candidate HPV-specific clones and E7-related TCR motifs was observed in the tumor microenvironment during treatment, whereas no such expansion was observed for non-HPV-specific T cells. The survival association was reported for HPV16-positive patients, and the functional definition of HPV-specific T cells was derived from only two HPV16-positive patients.

Repertoires were sampled repeatedly over the course of chemoradiotherapy so that clonal expansion in the tumor microenvironment could be followed. The CDR3 covers 16 residues, taking in both the cysteine and the phenylalanine. Here the CDR3 DNA is all that survives: 48 bases in frame from base 1. V and J are truncated by 2 bases and 4 bases respectively, leaving an intervening sequence of 15 bases. CDR1 and CDR2 are drawn from the germline V gene (reference sequence): SGHNT, YYREEE. Library preparation employed the immunoSEQ multiplex PCR assay. TCRdb provides this immuneACCESS table in a form limited to in-frame rearrangements. Some clones are lacking; in checked studies, under half of them reflect an unresolved V gene, and why the rest are absent is not known. The sample profile shows roughly 34,000 clones; 86% of them were found once. The ten most abundant clones make up around 1.9% of the sample.

Comment on this clone: Its antigen remains unidentified. No much larger clone exists at a distance of one base, and base qualities are not known.

Recombination connected TRBV5-4 to TRBJ1-4, with the D gene call left open. This sample comprised blood, obtained from a patient who underwent chemoradiotherapy. The TCR was taken from a human donor with HPV-associated anogenital cancer. The nucleotide sequence reads TGTGCCAGCAGCTTTGGCCGGAGGATCGATAATGAAAAACTGTTTTTT. It translates as CASSFGRRIDNEKLFF. The entire variable domain, with the stretches around the CDR3 drawn from the reference TRBV5-4 and TRBJ1-4 proteins, is ETGVTQSPTHLIKTRGQQVTLRCSSQSGHNTVSWYQQALGQGPQFIFQYYREEENGRGNFPPRFSGLQFPNYSSELNVNALELDDSALYLCASSFGRRIDNEKLFFGSGTQLSVL.